This T cell receptor beta chain was sequenced for a study of T cells in Graves' hyperthyroidism and ophthalmopathy. The CDR3 has 16 residues. CDR1 LGHDT and CDR2 YNNKEL come from the germline V gene (reference sequence). V was clipped by 4 bases and J by 1 base; unmatched bases: 7. Amplification of TCR beta CDR3 regions was performed using RNA transcripts as template. RT-PCR in the first round (using the HTBI primer set) targeted the TCR CDR3. TCRdb reprocessed the multiplex PCR reads with MiXCR, giving one entry per CDR3 protein. The data show approximately 370,000 distinct CDR3 sequences, roughly 17% seen once. This clonotype was seen more than once but under ten times.

This chain links TRBV3-1 with TRBJ2-1, with 7 bases that match TRBD2. The sample was blood. The TCR comes from a woman aged 25 to 39 with Graves' hyperthyroidism that later progressed to Graves' ophthalmopathy. CDR3 amino acids: CASSRLAPLSYNEQFF. CDR3 nucleotide sequence: TGTGCCAGCAGCCGACTAGCCCCACTATCCTACAATGAGCAGTTCTTC.